This TCR beta chain was captured by sequencing in a study of blood T cell repertoires in COVID-19. Participants came from under 30 US areas, aged about 18 to 89 years. This clone was observed a single time. Clones were sequenced by immunoSEQ multiplex PCR, and TCRdb holds only the in-frame ones, with some missing. This repertoire shows 150,000 to 200,000 clones, around 82% found once; its top ten account for 4.5% to 6.5%. V gave up 5 bases and J gave up 7 bases; unmatched junction bases: 12. The CDR3 extends over 15 amino acids. The V gene's germline CDR1 is SSHAT and CDR2 FNYEAQ (reference sequence).

The chain is built from TRBV7-7 and TRBJ1-2, with TRBD1 identical over 8 bases. The TCR sequence derives from a woman aged 55-69 years with acute COVID-19. The sequencing sample was made of PBMCs or T cells enriched from blood (not recorded which). CDR3 protein: CASSPMDRDSGGYTF. CDR3 nucleotide sequence: TGTGCCAGCAGCCCTATGGACAGGGACTCCGGTGGCTACACCTTC.